The 29 T cell receptor beta chains given below trace back to one sample, sequenced in a study of shared clonotypes between healthy human individuals. This table comes from immunoSEQ multiplex PCR, and its TCRdb copy is limited to in-frame clones, with some not included. The data hold 980,000 or so clones, with around 80% observed a single time. The source material was memory CD4+ T cells sorted from blood. As for subset: CD45RA-negative fraction. The receptors were gathered from a man aged 18 to 30 in good health.

The sample holds a few counts of this clone. The chain carries TRBV27 and TRBJ2-7, with 9 bases fitting TRBD1. The CDR3 contains 14 residues. V dropped 7 bases and J dropped 2; count of bases not matched to a gene: 6. Germline V gene sequence: CDR1 MNHEY, CDR2 SMNVEV (reference sequence). CDR3: CASNARQGAYEQYF. CDR3 coding DNA: TGTGCCAGCAACGCCAGACAGGGGGCCTACGAGCAGTACTTC.

J is TRBJ2-3 and V is TRBV5-4; tentative D call: TRBD2 (5 bases). With 1 base removed from V and 6 bases from J, the gap between germline ends came to 15 bases. In germline, CDR1 is SGHNT, CDR2 YYREEE (reference sequence). The CDR3 has 15 amino acids. CDR3 bases: TGTGCCAGCAGCTTGAGCGGCCTAAAAGGGGATACGCAGTATTTT. Amino acid sequence: CASSLSGLKGDTQYF.

This chain links TRBV10-3 with TRBJ1-6, with no clear D. CDR1 and CDR2 (germline): ENHRY, SYGVKD. There are 14 residues in the CDR3. Trimming took 2 bases from V and 1 from J, leaving 3 bases between them. CDR3 coding DNA: TGTGCCATCAGTGAGACATCCTATAATTCACCCCTCCACTTT. Protein: CAISETSYNSPLHF.

Worth noting for this clone: This specimen includes other DNA sequences encoding the same CDR3. J is TRBJ2-3 and V is TRBV5-1; D not resolved. Trimming pared 4 bases from V and 2 bases from J, leaving 5 bases between. This CDR3 region has 12 residues. CDR1 and CDR2 from the germline V gene are SGHRS and YFSETQ. This CDR3 is CASSLNTDTQYF. The CDR3 DNA reads as TGCGCCAGCAGCCTTAACACAGATACGCAGTATTTT.

This clone is medium-sized by share. V is TRBV10-3 and J is TRBJ2-5; D ambiguous. The CDR3 runs to 15 residues. The V gene's germline CDR1 is ENHRY and CDR2 SYGVKD. V lost 0 bases and J lost 5, with 13 bases in between. DNA for the CDR3: TGTGCCATCAGTGAGTCGCGCGCCTCGGGCGAGACCCAGTACTTC. It specifies CAISESRASGETQYF.

The V gene is TRBV2, the J gene TRBJ1-1, with TRBD1 identical over 7 bases. The V gene end was trimmed by 6 bases and the J gene end by 3 bases; junction bases not matched to a gene: 7. Germline assignment: CDR1 SNHLY and CDR2 FYNNEI. The CDR3 runs 14 residues. This CDR3 is CASRVDRADTEAFF. The CDR3 nucleotides read TGTGCCAGCAGGGTTGACAGGGCGGACACTGAAGCTTTCTTT. The variable domain in full, completed from reference TRBV2 and TRBJ1-1, reads EPEVTQTPSHQVTQMGQEVILRCVPISNHLYFYWYRQILGQKVEFLVSFYNNEISEKSEIFDDQFSVERPDGSNFTLKIRSTKLEDSAMYFCASRVDRADTEAFFGQGTRLTVV.

Notes on this clone: Other DNA sequences in the sample encode the same CDR3. The chain combines TRBV6-5 with TRBJ1-3, with 7 bases aligning to TRBD1. The V segment lost 6 bases and the J segment 0 bases; nucleotides outside the gene matches: 2. The CDR3 sequence is 14 residues long. Germline CDR1 MNHEY, CDR2 SVGAGI. DNA of the CDR3: TGTGCCAGCAGCCGGACAGGCTCTGGAAACACCATATATTTT. Amino acid sequence: CASSRTGSGNTIYF.

The rearrangement links TRBV5-6 to TRBJ2-2; D may be TRBD1 or TRBD2 (5 bases each). The germline V and J ends were trimmed by 1 base and 1 base, with 8 bases remaining between them. The V gene's germline CDR1 is SGHDT and CDR2 YYEEEE. The CDR3 covers 15 residues. CDR3 loop: CASSLIGGNTGELFF. CDR3 in DNA: TGTGCCAGCAGCTTGATTGGGGGGAACACCGGGGAGCTGTTTTTT.

J is TRBJ2-5 and V is TRBV30; D may be TRBD1 or TRBD2 (6 bases each). The CDR3 totals 16 residues. V lost 2 bases, J lost 1 base, and 17 bases lay in between. CDR1 and CDR2 from the germline V gene are GTSNPN and SVGIG (reference sequence). CDR3 loop: CAWSPRGHPFQETQYF. CDR3 bases: TGTGCCTGGAGTCCCCGGGGGCACCCTTTCCAAGAGACCCAGTACTTC.

This clone was seen many times. The J gene is TRBJ2-5, the V gene TRBV5-6, with 11 positions matching TRBD2. Trimming at V came to 3 bases and at J to 0 bases, leaving 7 bases not matched to a gene. The CDR3 covers 17 residues. The germline V gene has CDR1 SGHDT and CDR2 YYEEEE. The CDR3: CASSYLSSGGYQETQYF. The DNA of the CDR3 is TGTGCCAGCAGCTACCTATCTAGCGGGGGGTACCAAGAGACCCAGTACTTC.

The gene calls are TRBV7-2 and TRBJ2-2; 7 bases are a match to TRBD1. The CDR3 sequence is 15 residues long. Trimming took 5 bases from V and 2 from J; bases not matched to a gene: 5. Germline CDR1 is SGHTA and CDR2 is FQGNSA. The CDR3 loop is CASSAWDSNTGELFF. CDR3 in DNA: TGTGCCAGCAGCGCCTGGGACAGCAACACCGGGGAGCTGTTTTTT.

The DNA of the CDR3 is TGTGCCAGCAGCTTTTCAGTTCCCGGAGCCGGAGAGACCCAGTACTTC. The encoded protein is CASSFSVPGAGETQYF. The rearrangement joins TRBV5-4 to TRBJ2-5; unclear D gene. The V gene's germline CDR1 is SGHNT and CDR2 YYREEE (reference sequence). The CDR3 covers 16 residues. Between the trimmed V and J ends, which lost 2 bases and 4 bases, there was a span of 18 bases.

For this clone: Additional DNA sequences in this sample encode the identical CDR3. The V and J genes are TRBV20-1 and TRBJ2-5; D gene uncertain. Germline V lookup: CDR1 DFQATT, CDR2 SNEGSKA (reference sequence). V lost 1 base and J 5 bases, leaving 5 bases between the germline ends. The length of the CDR3 is 11 residues. The CDR3 DNA reads as TGCAGTGCTAGAGTTTCGGAGACCCAGTACTTC. This translates into CSARVSETQYF.

The genes are TRBV19 and TRBJ2-3; TRBD2 agrees at 13 bases. Germline V lookup: CDR1 LNHDA, CDR2 SQIVND (reference sequence). Trimming removed 6 bases from V and 8 bases from J; junction bases left unmatched: 8. The CDR3 runs 15 residues. The CDR3 here is CASRGLAGFIGTQYF. The CDR3 nucleotides read TGTGCCAGTAGGGGACTAGCGGGATTCATTGGTACGCAGTATTTT.

The chain's CDR3 is CASSLPGQGHGYTF. Here the CDR3 DNA reads TGTGCCAGCAGCCTCCCAGGACAGGGACATGGCTACACCTTC. The gene calls are TRBV14 and TRBJ1-2, with TRBD1 identical over 8 bases. Germline-derived CDR1 and CDR2 are SGHDN and FVKESK. This CDR3 has 14 residues. The trim removed 4 bases at V and 6 bases at J, leaving 7 bases unmatched.

This clone was picked up a small number of times. The identical CDR3 is also encoded by other nucleotide sequences in the sample. The J gene is TRBJ1-1, the V gene TRBV25-1; 10 nucleotides align to TRBD1. Per the germline V gene, CDR1 is MGHDK and CDR2 is SYGVNS. V shed 7 bases and J 4 bases; nucleotides not matched to a gene: 3. The CDR3 length is 13 residues. CDR3 DNA sequence: TGTGCCAGCATTCGGACAGGGGGCACTGAAGCTTTCTTT. Residues: CASIRTGGTEAFF.

V usage is TRBV10-1 and J usage is TRBJ1-6, with TRBD1 identical over 9 bases. The CDR3 has 14 residues. Germline V CDR1 and CDR2: WNHNN, SYGVQD (reference sequence). After removal of 2 bases from V and 7 bases from J, the junction contained 0 bases not matched to a gene. The CDR3 nucleotides are TGCGCCAGCAGTGAGGGGACAGGGAATTCACCCCTCCACTTT. It yields the protein CASSEGTGNSPLHF.

The chain employs TRBV11-2 and TRBJ2-7; 7 nucleotides match TRBD2. CDR3 length: 13 amino acids. Looked up from germline, CDR1 is SGHAT and CDR2 is FQNNGV. Germline trimming cut 10 bases from V and 4 bases from J; bases unmatched to any gene: 10. CDR3 DNA: TGTGCCACAAGCGGGGCCCTCCAATACGAGCAGTACTTC. It yields the protein CATSGALQYEQYF. The whole variable domain, remainder taken from reference TRBV11-2 and TRBJ2-7, is EAGVAQSPRYKIIEKRQSVAFWCNPISGHATLYWYQQILGQGPKLLIQFQNNGVVDDSQLPKDRFSAERLKGVDSTLKIQPAKLEDSAVYLCATSGALQYEQYFGPGTRLTVT.

The chain employs TRBV28 and TRBJ1-5; D is perhaps TRBD1 (6 bases). In germline, CDR1 is MDHEN, CDR2 SYDVKM. This CDR3 contains 17 residues. The V and J ends lost 5 bases and 0 bases respectively, with 17 bases between them. The CDR3 DNA follows: TGTGCCAGCAGTCGGGGAGCGGACAGTTATAGCAATCAGCCCCAGCATTTT. The encoded protein is CASSRGADSYSNQPQHF.

This chain uses TRBV28 with TRBJ1-6; perhaps TRBD1 as D (5 bases). V was pared by 2 bases and J by 3 bases, with 14 bases between. This CDR3 contains 17 residues. From germline, CDR1 is MDHEN and CDR2 SYDVKM. The CDR3 nucleotides read TGTGCCAGCAGTTTAAGCCTTCCAGGGAGCTATAATTCACCCCTCCACTTT. Protein sequence: CASSLSLPGSYNSPLHF.

The sample holds many counts of this clone. J is TRBJ1-2 and V is TRBV2, with D maybe TRBD1 (5 bases). The CDR3 has 13 residues. Trimming shortened V by 4 bases and J by 4 bases, and 10 bases separated the two germline ends. Germline CDR1 reads SNHLY; CDR2 reads FYNNEI. DNA of the CDR3: TGTGCCAGCAGTGTTCAGGGCCGCTATGGCTACACCTTC. It is translated as CASSVQGRYGYTF.

The chain is built from TRBV6-5 and TRBJ2-7; TRBD2 matches 9 bases. Trimming took 6 bases from V and 2 from J; bases not matched to a gene: 5. CDR1 and CDR2 (germline): MNHEY, SVGAGI. This CDR3 spans 14 amino acids. CDR3 nucleotides: TGTGCCAGCAGGAGACTAGCGGCTACCTACGAGCAGTACTTC. This encodes CASRRLAATYEQYF.

The chain is built from TRBV7-9 and TRBJ2-2; 7 bases map to TRBD1. The CDR3 has 15 residues. Losses at the gene ends were 5 bases for V and 0 bases for J; bases not matched to a gene: 3. Germline lookup yields CDR1 SEHNR and CDR2 FQNEAQ (reference sequence). In nucleotides, the CDR3 is TGTGCCAGCAGCAACAGGGGTACGAACACCGGGGAGCTGTTTTTT. It is translated as CASSNRGTNTGELFF.

This clone turned up a few times. The chain employs TRBV10-3 and TRBJ2-7; possibly TRBD2 for D (5 bases). Germline V gene lookup returns CDR1 ENHRY and CDR2 SYGVKD. The V end lost 2 bases, the J end lost 4 bases, and 9 bases lay between the germline ends. There are 13 residues in the CDR3. The CDR3 sequence is CAISEGRGYEQYF. In nucleotides, the CDR3 is TGTGCCATCAGTGAGGGGAGAGGTTACGAGCAGTACTTC.

This rearrangement joins TRBV7-9 to TRBJ2-3; perhaps TRBD2 as D (6 bases). V lost 5 bases and J 0 bases, leaving 15 bases between the germline ends. Germline lookup yields CDR1 SEHNR and CDR2 FQNEAQ (reference sequence). The CDR3 length is 16 residues. The CDR3 loop reads CASSRAGLASTDTQYF. CDR3 nucleotides: TGTGCCAGCAGCCGCGCGGGGTTAGCTAGCACAGATACGCAGTATTTT.

The chain is built from TRBV7-8 and TRBJ2-7; D is undetermined. V lost 1 base to trimming and J lost 2 bases, with 18 bases between them. Germline V gene lookup returns CDR1 SGHVS and CDR2 FQNEAQ. The CDR3 is 17 amino acids. Here the CDR3 reads CASSLVLFTALPYEQYF. CDR3 DNA sequence: TGTGCCAGCAGCTTAGTCCTTTTTACAGCTCTCCCCTACGAGCAGTACTTC.

The chain joins TRBV9 to TRBJ2-7; 12 bases are a match to TRBD2. CDR1 and CDR2 from the germline V gene are SGDLS and YYNGEE. Losses at the gene ends were 2 bases for V and 2 bases for J; bases not matched to a gene: 8. CDR3 length: 17 residues. CDR3 bases: TGTGCCAGCAGCGTGCGGCCTAGCGGGAGGGGGCCCTACGAGCAGTACTTC. Amino acid sequence: CASSVRPSGRGPYEQYF.

In the case of this clone: Other DNA variants within this sample encode the same CDR3. V gene TRBV30 combines with J gene TRBJ1-6; TRBD1 matches at 7 bases. V dropped 2 bases and J dropped 5; count of bases not matched to a gene: 3. Germline values: CDR1 GTSNPN, CDR2 SVGIG (reference sequence). The CDR3 loop spans 14 amino acids. The CDR3 DNA follows: TGTGCCTGGAGTCGAGGACAGGATAATTCACCCCTCCACTTT. This translates into CAWSRGQDNSPLHF. Full variable domain (remainder filled in from reference TRBV30 and TRBJ1-6): SQTIHQWPATLVQPVGSPLSLECTVEGTSNPNLYWYRQAAGRGLQLLFYSVGIGQISSEVPQNLSASRPQDRQFILSSKKLLLSDSGFYLCAWSRGQDNSPLHFGNGTRLTVT.

Only a few counts were recorded for this clone. The chain has TRBV7-8 and TRBJ1-2; no definite D call. The CDR3 consists of 14 residues. Germline lookup yields CDR1 SGHVS and CDR2 FQNEAQ. V was cut by 0 bases and J by 7 bases, with 12 bases left in between. The CDR3 region has the DNA TGTGCCAGCAGCTTAGCGGGAGTAGACGGTGGCTACACCTTC. It encodes CASSLAGVDGGYTF.